These 22 T cell receptor beta chains share one sample of origin, sequenced in a study of blood T cell repertoires in COVID-19. Generated by immunoSEQ multiplex PCR, the TCRdb table keeps only in-frame clones and is missing some. In the table there are over 75,000 clones, approximately 92% of which are singletons. The sequenced sample was peripheral blood. Every receptor here comes from a woman older than 75 with active COVID-19.

The rearrangement links TRBV28 to TRBJ1-1, with D possibly being TRBD1 (5 bases). The CDR3 consists of 16 residues. V was shortened by 3 bases and J by 0 bases, with 14 bases between the two germline ends. The germline V gene has CDR1 MDHEN and CDR2 SYDVKM. The CDR3 DNA reads as TGTGCCAGCAGTTTGGGGCAGACCTTCATGAACACTGAAGCTTTCTTT. Translating it yields CASSLGQTFMNTEAFF.

This chain joins TRBV27 and TRBJ2-7, with TRBD2 matching 8 bases. Germline values: CDR1 MNHEY, CDR2 SMNVEV (reference sequence). The CDR3 is 15 residues long. Trimming cost V 2 bases and J 3 bases; bases outside gene matches: 6. In nucleotides, the CDR3 is TGTGCCAGCAGTTTAAGAACGGGAGGGTACTACGAGCAGTACTTC. It is translated as CASSLRTGGYYEQYF.

This clone has more than one count but fewer than ten. CDR3 nucleotide sequence: TGCAGCGTGGGGGAGGGAGGAGAGACCCAGTACTTC. This sequence encodes CSVGEGGETQYF. This sequence joins TRBV29-1 and TRBJ2-5, with 7 bases aligning to TRBD2. The V and J ends lost 6 bases and 4 bases, in that order; junction bases with no gene match: 5. The CDR3 loop spans 12 amino acids. The germline gives CDR1 SQVTM, CDR2 ANQGSEA.

The V gene is TRBV19, the J gene TRBJ2-3; 8 bases agree with TRBD2. CDR1 is LNHDA, CDR2 SQIVND, per germline (reference sequence). The length of the CDR3 is 13 residues. Losses at the gene ends were 5 bases for V and 5 bases for J; bases not matched to a gene: 3. This CDR3 is CASSSRGGDTQYF. The CDR3 coding sequence is TGTGCCAGTAGTTCACGGGGGGGAGATACGCAGTATTTT. Looking up the rest from reference TRBV19 and TRBJ2-3 gives the full variable domain: DGGITQSPKYLFRKEGQNVTLSCEQNLNHDAMYWYRQDPGQGLRLIYYSQIVNDFQKGDIAEGYSVSREKKESFPLTVTSAQKNPTAFYLCASSSRGGDTQYFGPGTRLTVL.

J is TRBJ2-5 and V is TRBV7-2; possible D gene TRBD2, 6 bases. Germline CDR1 is SGHTA and CDR2 is FQGNSA. V lost 5 bases and J 5 bases, leaving 18 bases between the germline ends. The CDR3 is 15 residues long. The CDR3 coding sequence is TGTGCCAGCAGCGGGGACTCCCCCCCATGGGAGACCCAGTACTTC. Its translation: CASSGDSPPWETQYF.

The chain uses TRBV4-2 and TRBJ1-1; a weak D match, TRBD1 (5 bases). The V and J ends lost 1 base and 5 bases respectively, with 14 bases between them. Germline V CDR1 and CDR2: LGHNA, YNFKEQ. The CDR3 extends over 15 amino acids. CDR3 DNA sequence: TGTGCCAGCAGCCAAGGAGCAAGGGGTGGAACTGAAGCTTTCTTT. Amino acid sequence: CASSQGARGGTEAFF.

The rearrangement links TRBV6-2 or TRBV6-3 to TRBJ1-5, with a weak D call TRBD1 (5 bases). The germline V gene encodes CDR1 MNHEY and CDR2 SVGEGT. V lost 2 bases to trimming and J lost 3 bases, with 20 bases between them. This CDR3 region has 18 residues. The CDR3 DNA sequence: TGTGCCAGCAGTTACAAGGCAGGGTTAGGCGACGCCAATCAGCCCCAGCATTTT. As protein: CASSYKAGLGDANQPQHF.

The chain combines TRBV4-1 with TRBJ2-7; 12 bases map to TRBD2. Trimming at V came to 1 base and at J to 1 base, leaving 2 bases not matched to a gene. The CDR3 has 16 residues. In germline, CDR1 is MGHRA, CDR2 YSYEKL. The DNA for the CDR3 is TGCGCCAGCAGCCAAGGACTAGCGGGAGTGTCCTACGAGCAGTACTTC. Encoded protein: CASSQGLAGVSYEQYF.

The chain couples TRBV7-9 to TRBJ1-5, with D tentatively TRBD1 (6 bases). Trimming took 1 base from V and 4 from J, leaving 17 bases between them. Looked up from germline, CDR1 is SEHNR and CDR2 is FQNEAQ (reference sequence). The CDR3 runs 17 residues. CDR3 in amino acids: CASSLVGGTSENQPQHF. CDR3 in DNA: TGTGCCAGCAGCTTAGTGGGAGGGACAAGTGAGAATCAGCCCCAGCATTTT.

The chain carries TRBV7-9 and TRBJ1-5; a possible D gene is TRBD1 (5 bases). This CDR3 spans 15 amino acids. Germline V lookup: CDR1 SEHNR, CDR2 FQNEAQ (reference sequence). Trimming stripped 5 bases from V and 5 bases from J, with 16 bases between. CDR3 in amino acids: CASSRVRQPYQPQHF. DNA for the CDR3: TGTGCCAGCAGCCGGGTTCGACAGCCATATCAGCCCCAGCATTTT.

The chain uses TRBV19 and TRBJ1-3; no clear D. Trimming shortened V by 5 bases and J by 4 bases, and 15 bases separated the two germline ends. There are 15 residues in the CDR3. Germline values: CDR1 LNHDA, CDR2 SQIVND (reference sequence). CDR3 coding DNA: TGTGCCAGTAGTCGGGATAGGGCCTCCGGAAACACCATATATTTT. It is translated as CASSRDRASGNTIYF.

V usage is TRBV4-2 and J usage is TRBJ2-7, with TRBD2 identical over 7 bases. Germline-derived CDR1 and CDR2 are LGHNA and YNFKEQ. The ends lost 1 base at V and 7 bases at J; junction bases unmatched: 7. The CDR3 length is 14 residues. The chain's CDR3 is CASSQVPGREEQYF. CDR3 nucleotides: TGTGCCAGCAGCCAAGTCCCGGGGCGGGAGGAGCAGTACTTC.

The V call is TRBV20-1, the J call TRBJ2-7, with unresolved D. The V gene's germline CDR1 is DFQATT and CDR2 SNEGSKA (reference sequence). The CDR3 totals 11 residues. V dropped 1 base and J dropped 8 bases, with 9 bases sitting between them. For the CDR3, the DNA is TGCAGTGCTAGAGTCCTCCTACAGCAGTACTTC. Translation gives CSARVLLQQYF.

The chain joins TRBV27 to TRBJ2-3; maybe TRBD2 (5 bases). CDR3 length equals 14 residues. The germline gives CDR1 MNHEY, CDR2 SMNVEV (reference sequence). V dropped 4 bases and J dropped 4 bases, with 12 bases sitting between them. The CDR3 DNA reads as TGTGCCAGCAGTTCCCCTAGCTTGTCAGATACGCAGTATTTT. Protein product: CASSSPSLSDTQYF.

The rearrangement links TRBV18 to TRBJ1-3; the D gene is possibly TRBD1 (6 bases). Germline V CDR1 and CDR2: KGHSH, LQKENI. Trimming stripped 3 bases from V and 3 bases from J, with 15 bases between. This CDR3 region has 16 residues. The CDR3 nucleotides read TGTGCCAGCTCACCCGTCTCACAGGGAAATGGAAACACCATATATTTT. This encodes CASSPVSQGNGNTIYF. Complete variable domain (other parts from reference TRBV18 and TRBJ1-3): NAGVMQNPRHLVRRRGQEARLRCSPMKGHSHVYWYRQLPEEGLKFMVYLQKENIIDESGMPKERFSAEFPKEGPSILRIQQVVRGDSAAYFCASSPVSQGNGNTIYFGEGSWLTVV.

This clone was counted a single time. In DNA form, the CDR3 reads TGTGCCAGCAGGCTATCAAACCCAGGCTCTGAAGCTTTCTTT. It is translated as CASRLSNPGSEAFF. V gene TRBV6-5 combines with J gene TRBJ1-1, with unresolved D. The CDR3 has 14 amino acids. Between the trimmed V and J ends, which lost 6 bases and 6 bases, there was a span of 17 bases. CDR1 MNHEY and CDR2 SVGAGI come from the germline V gene.

This clone was seen only once. V and J are TRBV7-3 and TRBJ2-2; 9 nucleotides align to TRBD2. The CDR3 length is 16 residues. Germline lookup yields CDR1 SGHTA and CDR2 FQGTGA. V was clipped by 5 bases and J by 5 bases; unmatched bases: 9. Here the CDR3 reads CASSPNSGRSTGELFF. DNA for the CDR3: TGTGCCAGCAGCCCTAATAGCGGGAGAAGTACCGGGGAGCTGTTTTTT.

DNA of the CDR3: TGTGCCAGCAGTTACCTCGGACAGGGGTCCTACGAGCAGTACTTC. Its protein is CASSYLGQGSYEQYF. The chain joins TRBV6-5 to TRBJ2-7, with 9 bases fitting TRBD1. Germline trimming cut 2 bases from V and 1 base from J; bases unmatched to any gene: 3. This CDR3 comprises 15 residues. Germline loops: CDR1 MNHEY, CDR2 SVGAGI.

The chain uses TRBV6-1 and TRBJ2-3; 11 bases agree with TRBD2. Germline lookup yields CDR1 MNHNS and CDR2 SASEGT. The J segment lost 4 bases and the V segment lost 0 bases, leaving 3 bases of the junction unmatched. The CDR3 totals 16 residues. CDR3 coding DNA: TGTGCCAGCAGTGAAGCTACTAGCGGGAGCGCAGATACGCAGTATTTT. It translates to CASSEATSGSADTQYF.

V and J are TRBV7-2 and TRBJ2-7, with 14 bases aligning to TRBD2. The CDR3 is 18 residues long. J lost 3 bases, V lost 4 bases, and 11 bases had no gene match. CDR1 and CDR2 from the germline V gene are SGHTA and FQGNSA. The CDR3, as DNA: TGTGCCAGCAGCTCCCGGGGGACTAGCGGGAGTCAGTTCTACGAGCAGTACTTC. Translated: CASSSRGTSGSQFYEQYF.

The chain has TRBV28 and TRBJ2-7; 9 bases are shared with TRBD1. Unmatched junction bases numbered 5, after V lost 6 bases and J lost 2 bases. The germline V gene has CDR1 MDHEN and CDR2 SYDVKM. CDR3 size: 14 residues. This chain's CDR3 is CASRKGQGAYEQYF. The CDR3 DNA sequence: TGTGCCAGCAGAAAGGGACAGGGAGCCTACGAGCAGTACTTC.

This clone came up once. The chain is built from TRBV5-1 and TRBJ2-7; D is possibly TRBD1 (5 bases). V lost 5 bases, J lost 6 bases, and 15 bases lay in between. The CDR3 totals 13 residues. Germline V CDR1 and CDR2: SGHRS, YFSETQ. The DNA for the CDR3 is TGCGCCAGCAGTCCCGGCAGGGCCGGCGAGCAGTACTTC. Amino acid sequence: CASSPGRAGEQYF.